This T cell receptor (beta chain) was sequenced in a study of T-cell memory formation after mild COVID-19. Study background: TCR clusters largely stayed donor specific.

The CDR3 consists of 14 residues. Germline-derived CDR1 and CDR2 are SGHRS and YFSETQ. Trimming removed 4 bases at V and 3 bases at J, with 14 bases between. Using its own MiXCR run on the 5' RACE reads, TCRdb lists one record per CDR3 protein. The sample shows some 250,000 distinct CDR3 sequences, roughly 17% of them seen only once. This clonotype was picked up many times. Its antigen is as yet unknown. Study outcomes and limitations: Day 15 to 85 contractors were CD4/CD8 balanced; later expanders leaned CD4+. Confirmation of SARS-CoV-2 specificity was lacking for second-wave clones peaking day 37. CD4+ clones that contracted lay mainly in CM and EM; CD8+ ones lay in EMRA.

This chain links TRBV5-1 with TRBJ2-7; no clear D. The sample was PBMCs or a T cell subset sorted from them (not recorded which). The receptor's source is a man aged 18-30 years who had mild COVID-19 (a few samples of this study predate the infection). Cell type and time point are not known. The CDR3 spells CASSPSGVNYEQYV. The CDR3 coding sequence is TGCGCCAGCAGCCCCTCCGGAGTTAACTACGAGCAGTACGTC.